The sequence of this T cell receptor beta chain was determined in a study of T cell changes during pregnancy in multiple sclerosis. The table came from immunoSEQ multiplex PCR; TCRdb's copy has only in-frame clones and leaves some out. The data hold tens of thousands of clones, with roughly nine tenths observed a single time. Germline V CDR1 and CDR2: MNHNY, SVGAGI (reference sequence). CDR3 size: 16 residues. The ends lost 6 bases at V and 4 bases at J; junction bases unmatched: 7. The sequence came from a female donor in good health, enrolled as a control in a pregnancy study. The rearrangement uses TRBV6-6 and TRBJ2-1; 12 nucleotides agree with TRBD2. The sequenced sample was peripheral blood, obtained in the first trimester of pregnancy. Here the CDR3 reads CASSTLAGGPYNEQFF. In DNA form, the CDR3 reads TGTGCCAGCAGCACCCTAGCGGGGGGGCCTTACAATGAGCAGTTCTTC.